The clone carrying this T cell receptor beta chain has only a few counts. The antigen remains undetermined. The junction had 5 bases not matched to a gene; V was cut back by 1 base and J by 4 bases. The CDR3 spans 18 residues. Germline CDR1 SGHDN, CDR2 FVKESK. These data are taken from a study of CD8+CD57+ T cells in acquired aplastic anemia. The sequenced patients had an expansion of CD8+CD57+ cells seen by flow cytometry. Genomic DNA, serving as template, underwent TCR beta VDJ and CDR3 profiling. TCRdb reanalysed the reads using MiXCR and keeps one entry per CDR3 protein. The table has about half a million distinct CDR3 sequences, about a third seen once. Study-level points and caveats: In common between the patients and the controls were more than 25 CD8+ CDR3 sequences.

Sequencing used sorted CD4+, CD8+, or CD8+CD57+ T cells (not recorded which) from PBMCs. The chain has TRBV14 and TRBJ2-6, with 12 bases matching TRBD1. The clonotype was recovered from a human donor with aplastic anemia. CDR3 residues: CASSQAGQGAQGANVLTF. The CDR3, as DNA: TGTGCCAGCAGCCAAGCGGGACAGGGGGCGCAAGGGGCCAACGTCCTGACTTTC.